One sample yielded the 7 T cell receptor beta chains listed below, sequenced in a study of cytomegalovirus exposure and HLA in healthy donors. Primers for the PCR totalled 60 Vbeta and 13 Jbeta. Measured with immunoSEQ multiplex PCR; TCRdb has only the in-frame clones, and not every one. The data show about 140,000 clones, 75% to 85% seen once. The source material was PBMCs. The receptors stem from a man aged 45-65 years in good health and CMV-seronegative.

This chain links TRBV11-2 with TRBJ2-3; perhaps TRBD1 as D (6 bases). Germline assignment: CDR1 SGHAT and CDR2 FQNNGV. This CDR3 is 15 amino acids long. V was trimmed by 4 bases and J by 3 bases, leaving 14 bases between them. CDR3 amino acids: CASSYDRTETDTQYF. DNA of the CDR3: TGTGCCAGCAGCTACGACAGGACGGAAACAGATACGCAGTATTTT.

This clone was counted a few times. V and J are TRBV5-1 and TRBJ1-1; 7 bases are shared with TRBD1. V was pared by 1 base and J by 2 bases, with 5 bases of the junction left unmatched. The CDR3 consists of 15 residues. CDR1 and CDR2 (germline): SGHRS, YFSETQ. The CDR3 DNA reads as TGCGCCAGCAGCTTGAATCAGGGGGGCAACACTGAAGCTTTCTTT. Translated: CASSLNQGGNTEAFF.

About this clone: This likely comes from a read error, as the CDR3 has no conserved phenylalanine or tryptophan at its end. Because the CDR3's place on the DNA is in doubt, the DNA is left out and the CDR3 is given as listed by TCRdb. The CDR3 loop is CASSSSDRVGI. The chain is built from TRBV11-2 and TRBJ1-2; the D call of TRBD1 is as the table states it, not checked on the DNA. Germline lookup yields CDR1 SGHAT and CDR2 FQNNGV. Termini included, the CDR3 measures 11 amino acids.

CDR3 sequence (DNA): TGCGCCAGCAGCTTGGCCGTTTTGGCAGGGCCTTCCTACGAGCAGTACTTC. It is translated as CASSLAVLAGPSYEQYF. This rearrangement joins TRBV5-1 to TRBJ2-7; TRBD1 might be the D (5 bases). The CDR3 contains 17 residues. Trimming removed 0 bases at V and 1 base at J, with 17 bases between. CDR1 and CDR2 (germline): SGHRS, YFSETQ.

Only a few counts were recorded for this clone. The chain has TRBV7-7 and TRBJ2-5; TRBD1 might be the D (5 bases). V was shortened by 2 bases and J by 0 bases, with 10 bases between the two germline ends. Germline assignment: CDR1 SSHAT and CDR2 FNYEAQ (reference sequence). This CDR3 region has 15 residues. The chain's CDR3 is CASSLKGQHQETQYF. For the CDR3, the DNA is TGTGCCAGCAGCTTAAAAGGACAACACCAAGAGACCCAGTACTTC.

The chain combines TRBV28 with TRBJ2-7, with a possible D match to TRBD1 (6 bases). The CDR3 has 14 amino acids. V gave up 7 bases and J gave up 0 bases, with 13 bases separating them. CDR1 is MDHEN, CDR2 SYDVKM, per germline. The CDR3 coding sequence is TGTGCCAGCAACTCCGGGACACCCTCCTACGAGCAGTACTTC. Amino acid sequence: CASNSGTPSYEQYF.

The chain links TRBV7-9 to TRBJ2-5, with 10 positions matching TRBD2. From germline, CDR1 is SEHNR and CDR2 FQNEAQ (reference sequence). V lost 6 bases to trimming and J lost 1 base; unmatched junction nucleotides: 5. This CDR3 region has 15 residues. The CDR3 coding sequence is TGTGCCAGCAGACGTAGCGGGGGGACCCAAGAGACCCAGTACTTC. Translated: CASRRSGGTQETQYF.